Each of the 24 T cell receptor beta chains below was sequenced from the same sample in a study of cytomegalovirus exposure and HLA in healthy donors (dated by TCRdb to between 2016 and 2019). The receptor library was made with the immunoSEQ multiplex PCR assay. The multiplex PCR relied on a mix of 60 forward primers for TCR Vbeta segments and 13 reverse primers for TCR Jbeta segments. In its TCRdb copy, this immuneACCESS table keeps in-frame sequences only and misses some clones. Where compared with another copy, unresolved V genes explain less than half of these, and the others have no known cause. The sample table records roughly 120,000 clones; approximately 75% of these occur just once. Approximately 1.8% of the sample rests with the top ten. The sequencing sample was made of PBMCs. These receptors all stem from a middle-aged man in good health and CMV-seronegative.

This clone was found once. The rearrangement joins TRBV7-9 to TRBJ2-5; D remains unclear. Trimming took off 3 bases at V and 0 bases at J, with 8 bases between the two ends. The germline V gene encodes CDR1 SEHNR and CDR2 FQNEAQ (reference sequence). CDR3 length: 14 amino acids. DNA for the CDR3: TGTGCCAGCAGCTTCCAGATGTACCAAGAGACCCAGTACTTC. It translates to CASSFQMYQETQYF.

This sequence joins TRBV4-2 and TRBJ2-2; 10 positions match TRBD2. Germline V gene data show CDR1 as LGHNA and CDR2 as YNFKEQ. CDR3 length: 16 amino acids. Trimming took 3 bases from V and 8 from J; bases not matched to a gene: 9. CDR3 DNA: TGTGCCAGCAGCCATACTAGCGGGGAGGGGGTAGGGGAGCTGTTTTTT. Its protein is CASSHTSGEGVGELFF.

In its sample, this clone was seen once. This chain connects TRBV7-8 to TRBJ2-6; 9 bases fit TRBD1. V shed 3 bases, J shed 2 bases, and the junction held 5 bases outside the gene matches. Germline CDR1 SGHVS, CDR2 FQNEAQ. The CDR3 runs 17 residues. The CDR3 region is CASSFRDRATGANVLTF. In DNA, the CDR3 is TGTGCCAGCAGCTTCCGGGACAGGGCCACTGGGGCCAACGTCCTGACTTTC.

The rearrangement links TRBV18 to TRBJ2-3; D unclear. V was cut by 3 bases and J by 5 bases, with 9 bases left in between. This CDR3 is built from 13 residues. Germline V gene sequence: CDR1 KGHSH, CDR2 LQKENI. CDR3 sequence: CASSPTNGDTQYF. CDR3 nucleotides: TGTGCCAGCTCACCTACTAACGGAGATACGCAGTATTTT.

This clone occurred a few times. V and J are TRBV10-1 and TRBJ1-1, with a tentative D call TRBD1 (5 bases). There are 14 residues in the CDR3. V lost 6 bases to trimming and J lost 1 base, with 12 bases between them. Per germline, CDR1 WNHNN and CDR2 SYGVQD (reference sequence). The DNA of the CDR3 is TGCGCCAGCAGAAGTTTGGGGGGGAACACTGAAGCTTTCTTT. Amino acids: CASRSLGGNTEAFF.

The gene calls are TRBV19 and TRBJ1-1; 8 bases line up with TRBD1. Germline trimming cut 5 bases from V and 0 bases from J; bases unmatched to any gene: 5. From germline, CDR1 is LNHDA and CDR2 SQIVND (reference sequence). This CDR3 region has 15 residues. In DNA form, the CDR3 reads TGTGCCAGTAGTCCGTGGACAGGGCTGAACACTGAAGCTTTCTTT. This translates into CASSPWTGLNTEAFF.

The DNA of the CDR3 is TGTGCCAGCAGCCCCGGGACAGGGGAATCACCCCTCCACTTT. It codes for CASSPGTGESPLHF. The chain employs TRBV7-2 and TRBJ1-6, with TRBD1 matching 10 bases. Per germline, CDR1 SGHTA and CDR2 FQGNSA. The junction had 5 bases not matched to a gene; V was cut back by 5 bases and J by 10 bases. This CDR3 is built from 14 residues.

This clone was detected only a few times. The chain recombines TRBV9 with TRBJ1-4; D is uncertain. The CDR3 is made up of 17 amino acids. Germline V gene sequence: CDR1 SGDLS, CDR2 YYNGEE. Trimming cost V 0 bases and J 4 bases, with 16 bases left between them. CDR3 in DNA: TGTGCCAGCAGCGTAGCTGTTGGGAGAGGGTTTAATGAAAAACTGTTTTTT. Protein: CASSVAVGRGFNEKLFF.

J is TRBJ2-1 and V is TRBV6-5; no reliable D call. From germline, CDR1 is MNHEY and CDR2 SVGAGI. V was trimmed by 5 bases and J by 8 bases, leaving 10 bases between them. The CDR3 runs to 12 residues. The CDR3, as DNA: TGTGCCAGCAGTCACCGCCCGGATGAGCAGTTCTTC. Amino acid sequence: CASSHRPDEQFF.

The rearrangement links TRBV30 to TRBJ2-3; 11 nucleotides agree with TRBD2. Losses at the gene ends were 1 base for V and 3 bases for J; bases not matched to a gene: 6. The length of the CDR3 is 16 residues. Germline assignment: CDR1 GTSNPN and CDR2 SVGIG (reference sequence). The CDR3 reads CAWSAGLAGFTDTQYF. CDR3 bases: TGTGCCTGGAGTGCCGGACTAGCGGGCTTTACAGATACGCAGTATTTT.

The J gene is TRBJ2-3, the V gene TRBV10-3, with 9 bases that match TRBD2. Per the germline V gene, CDR1 is ENHRY and CDR2 is SYGVKD. The CDR3 is made up of 16 amino acids. The ends lost 0 bases at V and 2 bases at J; junction bases unmatched: 3. The chain's CDR3 is CAISESASGVTDTQYF. In DNA form, the CDR3 reads TGTGCCATCAGTGAGTCAGCTAGCGGGGTCACAGATACGCAGTATTTT.

The gene calls are TRBV19 and TRBJ2-2; 7 nucleotides align to TRBD1. V lost 5 bases to trimming and J lost 6 bases; unmatched junction nucleotides: 9. CDR1 is LNHDA, CDR2 SQIVND, per germline (reference sequence). This CDR3 has 15 residues. The CDR3 DNA reads TGTGCCAGTAGTCCGAAAAGACAGGGTCCCGGGGAGCTGTTTTTT. Amino acids: CASSPKRQGPGELFF.

This clone was seen more than once but under ten times. At one end the junction does not follow the germline gene, possibly because of a read error. The chain uses TRBV4-2 and TRBJ2-5; 8 nucleotides agree with TRBD2. CDR1 is LGHNA, CDR2 YNFKEQ, per germline. CDR3 length: 17 residues. This CDR3 is CASSQDRLRGDQQTQYF. Here the CDR3 DNA reads TGTGCCAGCAGCCAAGATCGCTTGCGGGGGGACCAACAGACCCAGTACTTC.

The chain couples TRBV11-2 to TRBJ1-4; possible D gene TRBD1, 6 bases. Germline V gene sequence: CDR1 SGHAT, CDR2 FQNNGV. V was pared by 5 bases and J by 0 bases, with 7 bases between. The CDR3 totals 14 residues. CDR3 sequence (DNA): TGTGCCAGCAGCCCAGGGGCAACTAATGAAAAACTGTTTTTT. Its translation: CASSPGATNEKLFF.

The chain couples TRBV9 to TRBJ1-5, with a possible D match to TRBD1 (5 bases). V was pared by 2 bases and J by 0 bases, with 21 bases between. The CDR3 runs 19 residues. Looked up from germline, CDR1 is SGDLS and CDR2 is YYNGEE. In DNA form, the CDR3 reads TGTGCCAGCAGCGTCTTCCGGACCTCTAGACAGATTAGCAATCAGCCCCAGCATTTT. Translation gives CASSVFRTSRQISNQPQHF. Complete variable domain (other parts from reference TRBV9 and TRBJ1-5): DSGVTQTPKHLITATGQRVTLRCSPRSGDLSVYWYQQSLDQGLQFLIQYYNGEERAKGNILERFSAQQFPDLHSELNLSSLELGDSALYFCASSVFRTSRQISNQPQHFGDGTRLSIL.

This chain links TRBV27 with TRBJ2-2; D remains ambiguous. This CDR3 region has 14 residues. With 3 bases removed from V and 0 bases from J, the gap between germline ends came to 5 bases. Per the germline V gene, CDR1 is MNHEY and CDR2 is SMNVEV (reference sequence). This chain's CDR3 is CASSFNTNTGELFF. The CDR3 nucleotides read TGTGCCAGCAGTTTTAACACGAACACCGGGGAGCTGTTTTTT.

In nucleotides, the CDR3 is TGTGCCGGGGCTAGCGGCTACTTGCAGTTCTTC. Its protein is CAGASGYLQFF. This chain joins TRBV28 and TRBJ2-1; 7 bases align to TRBD2. Germline values: CDR1 MDHEN, CDR2 SYDVKM. CDR3 length: 11 amino acids. Unmatched junction bases numbered 10, after V lost 11 bases and J lost 12 bases.

A single count supports this clone. The chain uses TRBV7-2 and TRBJ1-2, with TRBD1 matching 7 bases. With V trimmed by 7 bases and J by 4 bases, 15 bases remained unmatched. Germline CDR1 reads SGHTA; CDR2 reads FQGNSA. The CDR3 length is 16 residues. The CDR3 loop is CASTLLPRTGSYGYTF. The CDR3 DNA follows: TGTGCCAGCACATTGCTGCCCCGGACAGGTAGCTATGGCTACACCTTC.

The V gene is TRBV4-3, the J gene TRBJ1-1, with 7 nucleotides matching TRBD1. The trim removed 0 bases at V and 3 bases at J, leaving 7 bases unmatched. The CDR3 has 16 residues. CDR1 and CDR2 from the germline V gene are LGHNA and YSLEER. CDR3 nucleotides: TGCGCCAGCAGCCAAGATGCAGGGGGGATGGACACTGAAGCTTTCTTT. Protein: CASSQDAGGMDTEAFF.

This chain connects TRBV9 to TRBJ1-5, with D possibly matching TRBD1 (5 bases). CDR1 and CDR2 from the germline V gene are SGDLS and YYNGEE. The CDR3 totals 15 residues. Trimming cost V 4 bases and J 2 bases, with 13 bases left between them. The CDR3 region has the DNA TGTGCCAGCAGCCTACCATTAGGGGGCAATCAGCCCCAGCATTTT. Translation: CASSLPLGGNQPQHF.

The gene calls are TRBV11-2 and TRBJ2-3, with 8 bases that match TRBD2. The CDR3 runs 15 residues. The V gene's germline CDR1 is SGHAT and CDR2 FQNNGV. V trimming: 0 bases; J trimming: 3 bases; junction bases outside the gene matches: 2. CDR3 region: CASSLEGTRTDTQYF. CDR3 nucleotides: TGTGCCAGCAGCTTAGAGGGGACTAGGACAGATACGCAGTATTTT.

The rearrangement joins TRBV25-1 to TRBJ2-7; 9 bases are shared with TRBD2. Trimming removed 2 bases from V and 4 bases from J; junction bases left unmatched: 15. Germline CDR1 reads MGHDK; CDR2 reads SYGVNS. This CDR3 has 18 residues. CDR3 region: CASSEKWGLAGVPYEQYF. The CDR3 nucleotides are TGTGCCAGCAGTGAAAAGTGGGGACTAGCCGGTGTTCCGTACGAGCAGTACTTC.

The V call is TRBV9, the J call TRBJ2-2; 9 bases line up with TRBD2. The CDR3 sequence is 16 residues long. V dropped 0 bases and J dropped 0; count of bases not matched to a gene: 0. Per the germline V gene, CDR1 is SGDLS and CDR2 is YYNGEE. DNA for the CDR3: TGTGCCAGCAGCGTAGGCGGGGGGGCGAACACCGGGGAGCTGTTTTTT. It is translated as CASSVGGGANTGELFF.

The V gene is TRBV27, the J gene TRBJ2-3, with D possibly matching TRBD2 (5 bases). V was clipped by 5 bases and J by 1 base, with 28 bases between them. The V gene's germline CDR1 is MNHEY and CDR2 SMNVEV (reference sequence). The CDR3 runs 20 residues. DNA for the CDR3: TGTGCCAGCAGTCAAAAAGGCCCTGTGGGTGCGGGTGCGGGCACAGATACGCAGTATTTT. Translated, it gives CASSQKGPVGAGAGTDTQYF.